This T cell receptor (beta chain) was identified in a study of OX40 agonist ivuxolimab in advanced cancers. Repertoires were generated with immunoSEQ multiplex PCR, while TCRdb's copy carries only in-frame clones and drops some. The sample gives 95,000 to 100,000 clones, under 90% of which show up once; under 7% is in the top ten. This clonotype was sampled from an adult with an advanced solid tumor such as melanoma, head and neck, liver or kidney cancer. The sample here was CD4+ or CD8+ T cells sorted from blood, taken in a trial of the OX40 agonist ivuxolimab.

The chain's CDR3 is CASSPGAPNTEAFF. CDR3 DNA: TGTGCCAGCTCACCGGGGGCCCCGAACACTGAAGCTTTCTTT. The rearrangement uses TRBV18 and TRBJ1-1; D is possibly TRBD1 (6 bases). The ends were cut back, 3 bases at V and 1 base at J, with 9 bases in the middle. This CDR3 comprises 14 residues. CDR1 is KGHSH and CDR2 is LQKENI in the germline V gene.